A single sample is the source of the 27 T cell receptor beta chains below, sequenced in a study of Graves' ophthalmopathy and Graves' hyperthyroidism. Amplification of TCR beta CDR3 regions used RNA transcripts. An opening RT-PCR round employed HTBI primers and preceded a second-round multiplex PCR. TCRdb re-derived calls from the multiplex PCR reads in MiXCR, one entry per CDR3 protein. The sample lists over a million distinct CDR3 sequences, less than 45% occurring once. Sample: peripheral blood or thyroid tissue (not recorded which). All receptors derive from an adult man with Graves' hyperthyroidism.

V gene TRBV18 combines with J gene TRBJ1-3, with 8 bases aligning to TRBD1. Trimming removed 3 bases from V and 7 bases from J; junction bases left unmatched: 5. Germline CDR1 reads KGHSH; CDR2 reads LQKENI. The CDR3 runs 14 residues. The CDR3 region is CASSPTDRANTIYF. CDR3 nucleotides: TGTGCCAGCTCACCTACGGACAGGGCGAACACCATATATTTT.

CDR3 coding DNA: TGTGCCAGCAGCCAAGCGGACAGGCCGGGGGTGGAGACCCAGTACTTC. Encoded protein: CASSQADRPGVETQYF. V usage is TRBV3-1 and J usage is TRBJ2-5, with D possibly matching TRBD1 (7 bases). V was cut by 1 base and J by 5 bases, with 17 bases left in between. The CDR3 is made up of 16 amino acids. Germline V gives CDR1 LGHDT, CDR2 YNNKEL (reference sequence).

This clonotype was recorded at least ten times. The chain joins TRBV29-1 to TRBJ1-4; maybe TRBD1 (5 bases). The germline V and J ends were trimmed by 4 bases and 5 bases, with 14 bases remaining between them. Germline V gene data show CDR1 as SQVTM and CDR2 as ANQGSEA. This CDR3 is 14 amino acids long. The CDR3 loop is CSVGVSGRNEKLFF. The CDR3 coding sequence is TGCAGCGTTGGAGTTTCGGGACGGAATGAAAAACTGTTTTTT.

About this clonotype itself: Since no conserved phenylalanine or tryptophan closes the CDR3, a read error is the likely cause. The DNA is omitted, as the CDR3 cannot be located on it reliably, and the CDR3 follows TCRdb's listing. This chain uses TRBV7-9 with TRBJ2-6. The CDR3 adds up to 9 amino acids, both ends counted. CDR1 SEHNR and CDR2 FQNEAQ come from the germline V gene (reference sequence). CDR3 sequence reads: CASSHSKNI.

This clonotype was counted a single time. V and J are TRBV6-2 or TRBV6-3 and TRBJ1-4, with a weak D call TRBD1 (5 bases). This CDR3 is 14 amino acids long. Germline V CDR1 and CDR2: MNHEY, SVGEGT. Trimming left V 5 bases short and J 2 bases short, with 9 bases between. CDR3: CASSRDPTNEKLFF. CDR3 DNA: TGTGCCAGCAGTAGGGACCCGACTAATGAAAAACTGTTTTTT.

This clonotype was recorded a few times. An end of the junction differs from the germline gene, which may be a read error. This chain links TRBV20-1 with TRBJ1-6, with D maybe TRBD1 (6 bases). This CDR3 contains 8 residues. In germline, CDR1 is DFQATT, CDR2 SNEGSKA (reference sequence). CDR3 in DNA: TGCAGTGCTAGGGGGGCAGGATTT. Encoded protein: CSARGAGF.

The chain is built from TRBV9 and TRBJ1-2; D is ambiguous. The CDR3 is 11 amino acids. V was clipped by 8 bases and J by 8 bases, with 13 bases between them. Germline values: CDR1 SGDLS, CDR2 YYNGEE. The CDR3 nucleotides read TGTGCCAGTGAAGTCGTCAAGGGCTACACCTTC. Protein: CASEVVKGYTF.

Remarks on this clonotype: A read error is possible here, since a much larger clone lies one base away. The chain couples TRBV12-3 or TRBV12-4 to TRBJ1-2; D gene ambiguous. The CDR3 extends over 16 amino acids. V gave up 1 base and J gave up 4 bases, with 16 bases separating them. CDR3 in amino acids: CASSLVRIGPTYGYTF. In DNA, the CDR3 is TGTGCCAGCAGTTTAGTCCGAATAGGGCCTACCTATGGCTACACCTTC.

There are many counts of this clonotype. The chain carries TRBV7-8 and TRBJ2-7; the D gene is possibly TRBD2 (6 bases). Trimming removed 1 base from V and 4 bases from J, with 11 bases in between. There are 14 residues in the CDR3. Looked up from germline, CDR1 is SGHVS and CDR2 is FQNEAQ. CDR3: CASSLGAGGYEQYF. The CDR3 coding sequence is TGTGCCAGCAGCTTAGGGGCAGGAGGGTACGAGCAGTACTTC.

This clonotype was observed at least ten times. The rearrangement uses TRBV10-3 and TRBJ2-2; unclear D gene. Trimming cost V 10 bases and J 3 bases, with 9 bases left between them. The V gene's germline CDR1 is ENHRY and CDR2 SYGVKD. This CDR3 is 12 amino acids long. The CDR3 loop is CASRDDTGELFF. As DNA, the CDR3 is TGTGCCAGCCGAGATGACACCGGGGAGCTGTTTTTT.

This clonotype was observed a handful of times. The chain is built from TRBV4-1 and TRBJ1-6; a possible D gene is TRBD1 (5 bases). The length of the CDR3 is 15 residues. Trimming pared 3 bases from V and 0 bases from J, leaving 6 bases between. Germline values: CDR1 MGHRA, CDR2 YSYEKL. The CDR3 spells CASSQGGSYNSPLHF. DNA for the CDR3: TGCGCCAGCAGCCAGGGGGGCTCCTATAATTCACCCCTCCACTTT.

The table lists this clonotype with many counts. The chain carries TRBV9 and TRBJ2-7, with TRBD2 matching 12 bases. Germline V gives CDR1 SGDLS, CDR2 YYNGEE. Trimming removed 3 bases from V and 0 bases from J; junction bases left unmatched: 4. CDR3 length: 16 residues. The DNA for the CDR3 is TGTGCCAGCAGCGGCGGGACTAGCGGGCCCTCCTACGAGCAGTACTTC. Its translation is CASSGGTSGPSYEQYF. The whole variable domain, filled in from reference TRBV9 and TRBJ2-7, reads DSGVTQTPKHLITATGQRVTLRCSPRSGDLSVYWYQQSLDQGLQFLIQYYNGEERAKGNILERFSAQQFPDLHSELNLSSLELGDSALYFCASSGGTSGPSYEQYFGPGTRLTVT.

The V gene is TRBV7-2, the J gene TRBJ1-1, with D perhaps matching TRBD1 (6 bases). The V gene's germline CDR1 is SGHTA and CDR2 FQGNSA. V dropped 1 base and J dropped 3 bases, with 18 bases sitting between them. This CDR3 is built from 17 residues. The CDR3 DNA reads TGTGCCAGCAGCTTAGTAGGTCCGATGACAGGCTACACTGAAGCTTTCTTT. Protein product: CASSLVGPMTGYTEAFF.

Regarding this clonotype: A read error is possible here, since a much larger clone lies one base away. V usage is TRBV20-1 and J usage is TRBJ1-2, with no clear D. Germline-derived CDR1 and CDR2 are DFQATT and SNEGSKA (reference sequence). With 4 bases removed from V and 8 bases from J, the gap between germline ends came to 11 bases. CDR3 length: 11 residues. In DNA, the CDR3 is TGCAGTGCTATAGGGATCGGAGGCTACACCTTC. Protein product: CSAIGIGGYTF.

This clonotype was observed a handful of times. This chain uses TRBV5-1 with TRBJ2-7; no clear D gene. The CDR3 runs to 16 residues. Germline CDR1 is SGHRS and CDR2 is YFSETQ. V lost 0 bases and J 1 base, leaving 14 bases between the germline ends. The CDR3 nucleotides are TGCGCCAGCAGCTTGGCGACGGGTCTTCGGTCCTACGAGCAGTACTTC. It is translated as CASSLATGLRSYEQYF.

This clonotype was seen at least ten times. The rearrangement joins TRBV5-1 to TRBJ2-5; the D gene is possibly TRBD2 (5 bases). Trimming cost V 3 bases and J 5 bases, with 14 bases left between them. The CDR3 runs to 14 residues. Germline V lookup: CDR1 SGHRS, CDR2 YFSETQ. CDR3 nucleotide sequence: TGCGCCAGCAGCTCCGAGCGGACGGGGGAGACCCAGTACTTC. This encodes CASSSERTGETQYF. The full variable domain, rest sourced from reference TRBV5-1 and TRBJ2-5, is KAGVTQTPRYLIKTRGQQVTLSCSPISGHRSVSWYQQTPGQGLQFLFEYFSETQRNKGNFPGRFSGRQFSNSRSEMNVSTLELGDSALYLCASSSERTGETQYFGPGTRLLVL.

This clonotype is a singleton in its sample. A much larger clone sits a single nucleotide away, making a read error possible. This chain connects TRBV20-1 to TRBJ1-2, with 8 bases aligning to TRBD1. V lost 4 bases and J lost 10; bases outside the gene matches: 11. The V gene's germline CDR1 is DFQATT and CDR2 SNEGSKA (reference sequence). CDR3 length: 13 residues. CDR3 region: CSAKETGVTDYTF. In DNA, the CDR3 is TGCAGTGCTAAAGAGACAGGGGTCACCGACTACACCTTC.

This clonotype was seen at least ten times. This rearrangement joins TRBV10-3 to TRBJ1-6, with no clear D. The CDR3 runs 18 residues. The V gene's germline CDR1 is ENHRY and CDR2 SYGVKD. V was clipped by 0 bases and J by 9 bases, with 21 bases between them. DNA for the CDR3: TGTGCCATCAGTGAGTCCATAATTGGCCGTAGGGTTCGTTCACCCCTCCACTTT. Its protein is CAISESIIGRRVRSPLHF.

J is TRBJ2-2 and V is TRBV29-1; D unclear. V was clipped by 8 bases and J by 2 bases, with 12 bases between them. The germline CDR1 and CDR2 sequences are SQVTM and ANQGSEA. CDR3 length: 13 amino acids. CDR3 sequence (DNA): TGCAGCAGTGAACACCCAAACACCGGGGAGCTGTTTTTT. This encodes CSSEHPNTGELFF.

This clonotype has at least ten counts. The gene calls are TRBV19 and TRBJ1-5; TRBD1 is a possible D gene (5 bases). This CDR3 is 14 amino acids long. The germline gives CDR1 LNHDA, CDR2 SQIVND (reference sequence). V was cut by 3 bases and J by 5 bases, with 11 bases left in between. This CDR3 is CASSIGGTDQPQHF. The CDR3 bases are TGTGCCAGTAGTATCGGGGGAACGGATCAGCCCCAGCATTTT.

There are a few counts of this clonotype. The chain combines TRBV30 with TRBJ1-2; D not resolved. Germline V CDR1 and CDR2: GTSNPN, SVGIG (reference sequence). This CDR3 region has 14 residues. Trimming took off 0 bases at V and 1 base at J, with 9 bases between the two ends. CDR3 amino acids: CAWSVGRFNYGYTF. CDR3 bases: TGTGCCTGGAGTGTAGGCAGGTTTAACTATGGCTACACCTTC.

The table lists this clonotype with many counts. This chain uses TRBV20-1 with TRBJ1-5; TRBD1 agrees at 11 bases. The CDR3 length is 15 residues. Germline-derived CDR1 and CDR2 are DFQATT and SNEGSKA (reference sequence). The trim removed 2 bases at V and 2 bases at J, leaving 2 bases unmatched. The CDR3 region is CSARRTGGGNQPQHF. The CDR3 DNA sequence: TGCAGTGCTAGACGGACAGGGGGCGGCAATCAGCCCCAGCATTTT.

As concerns this clonotype: Here the CDR3 omits its conserved ending phenylalanine or tryptophan, so a read error is the likely source. The limits of the CDR3 on the DNA are not certain, so only TCRdb's listed CDR3 is given. V and J are TRBV5-1 and TRBJ2-7; TRBD1, the table's D call, lacks a check against the DNA. The CDR3 has 10 residues if both end residues are counted. Germline CDR1 reads SGHRS; CDR2 reads YFSETQ. The CDR3 reads CASSLGPRDT.

This clonotype was seen a handful of times. The chain carries TRBV6-1 and TRBJ1-5; TRBD1 might be the D (5 bases). Germline assignment: CDR1 MNHNS and CDR2 SASEGT. The CDR3 is 14 amino acids. V was pared by 6 bases and J by 7 bases, with 16 bases between. CDR3 nucleotide sequence: TGTGCCAGCAGCCGAGGGACCACGGGGCAGCCCCAGCATTTT. Protein sequence: CASSRGTTGQPQHF.

CDR3 DNA: TGCAGTGCGGGGTTAGGGGGTAATGGCTACACCTTC. Encoded protein: CSAGLGGNGYTF. The chain is built from TRBV20-1 and TRBJ1-2, with D perhaps TRBD1 (6 bases). This CDR3 has 12 residues. The germline V gene has CDR1 DFQATT and CDR2 SNEGSKA (reference sequence). Between the trimmed V and J ends, which lost 6 bases and 6 bases, there was a span of 14 bases.

The chain links TRBV7-3 to TRBJ2-2, with TRBD2 matching over 12 bases. V lost 0 bases and J lost 2; bases outside the gene matches: 7. This CDR3 has 19 residues. Per germline, CDR1 SGHTA and CDR2 FQGTGA. The CDR3 DNA reads TGTGCCAGCAGCTTAACCTCGACTAGCGGGAGATCTAACACCGGGGAGCTGTTTTTT. The encoded protein is CASSLTSTSGRSNTGELFF.

The chain employs TRBV15 and TRBJ2-6; D not resolved. CDR1 LNHNV and CDR2 YYDKDF come from the germline V gene (reference sequence). The V and J ends lost 0 bases and 8 bases respectively, with 14 bases between them. The CDR3 has 16 residues. Written as DNA, the CDR3 is TGTGCCACCAGCAGAGATGGAAGATTGTTAACCAACGTCCTGACTTTC. This translates into CATSRDGRLLTNVLTF.